This TCR beta chain was sequenced in a study of CD8 T cells in ankylosing spondylitis. Quantitative molecular-barcoded 5'-RACE generated the TCR beta libraries. MiXCR, run by TCRdb on the 5' RACE reads, gives a single entry per CDR3 protein. Here the sample spans around 890,000 distinct CDR3 sequences, 10% to 15% being singletons. There are many counts of this clonotype. What it binds is not known. Study-wide findings and caveats: Researchers reportedly found disease-linked clones significantly enriched in matched ankylosing spondylitis synovial fluid. A TCR beta motif of 7 or 8 highly homologous variants appeared characteristic of ankylosing spondylitis blood. Disease-linked clones, CD8+, were relatively rare in peripheral blood. Some motif variants had been reported before (in reactive arthritis synovial fluid and blood).

This receptor was identified in a male donor with ankylosing spondylitis. The sequencing input was blood, either unsorted or a sorted T cell fraction (not recorded which).

The CDR3: CASSQEWGTSSTDTQYF. Here the CDR3 DNA reads TGCGCCAGCAGCCAAGAGTGGGGAACTTCTAGCACAGATACGCAGTATTTT. The chain employs TRBV4-3 and TRBJ2-3, with D uncertain. The CDR3 length is 17 residues. Trimming took off 0 bases at V and 0 bases at J, with 13 bases between the two ends. From germline, CDR1 is LGHNA and CDR2 YSLEER.